These 21 T cell receptor beta chains were all obtained from the same sample, sequenced in a study of blood T cell repertoires in COVID-19 (dated by TCRdb to about 2020). Library creation used the immunoSEQ multiplex PCR assay. As stored in TCRdb, this immuneACCESS dataset retains in-frame rearrangements with V and J assigned. A fraction of the clones does not appear; measured against another copy, unresolved V genes explain less than half of the discrepancy, and the remainder lacks a known reason. The sample table shows about 100,000 clones, and about 91% are seen once. Clones ranked in the top ten supply 5.5% to 7% of the sample. Sample: peripheral blood. The receptors here all came from a human donor in a cohort sampled during active COVID-19.

This chain uses TRBV5-1 with TRBJ1-2; D uncertain. V was shortened by 1 base and J by 8 bases, with 12 bases between the two germline ends. The CDR3 spans 13 residues. Germline V gene data show CDR1 as SGHRS and CDR2 as YFSETQ. This CDR3 reads CASSLPPSEGYTF. The CDR3 DNA is TGCGCCAGCAGCTTGCCACCTAGTGAGGGCTACACCTTC.

This sequence joins TRBV9 and TRBJ1-4, with D unresolved. The V end lost 0 bases, the J end lost 8 bases, and 17 bases lay between the germline ends. The CDR3 length is 16 residues. Germline CDR1 reads SGDLS; CDR2 reads YYNGEE. The CDR3 DNA follows: TGTGCCAGCAGCGTAGCTATTCTTAGAAGCAGGGAAAAACTGTTTTTT. Its protein is CASSVAILRSREKLFF.

CDR3 sequence: CASSGGKQGSTDTQYF. The CDR3 DNA follows: TGTGCCAGCAGTGGGGGCAAACAGGGCTCCACAGATACGCAGTATTTT. The rearrangement uses TRBV2 and TRBJ2-3; possibly TRBD1 for D (6 bases). V shed 4 bases and J shed 2 bases, with 16 bases lying between them. CDR3 length: 16 residues. Germline CDR1 SNHLY, CDR2 FYNNEI.

V usage is TRBV29-1 and J usage is TRBJ1-1; D perhaps matches TRBD1 (6 bases). Germline V gene lookup returns CDR1 SQVTM and CDR2 ANQGSEA. The germline V and J ends were trimmed by 6 bases and 2 bases, with 13 bases remaining between them. CDR3 length equals 13 residues. In DNA, the CDR3 is TGCAGCGTAACAGGGAACGGAAACACTGAAGCTTTCTTT. This codes for CSVTGNGNTEAFF.

The chain recombines TRBV5-6 with TRBJ2-3, with TRBD1 matching 7 bases. The CDR3 is 14 amino acids. Trimming cost V 4 bases and J 1 base; bases outside gene matches: 3. Per germline, CDR1 SGHDT and CDR2 YYEEEE. The CDR3 reads CASSPGTGTDTQYF. The CDR3 DNA reads TGTGCCAGCAGCCCCGGGACAGGCACAGATACGCAGTATTTT.

CDR3 protein: CASSDPGQGSSYEQYF. The DNA of the CDR3 is TGTGCCAGCAGTGACCCAGGACAGGGGAGCTCCTACGAGCAGTACTTC. This chain links TRBV6-2 or TRBV6-3 with TRBJ2-7; 9 bases fit TRBD1. After removal of 5 bases from V and 0 bases from J, the junction contained 8 bases not matched to a gene. This CDR3 has 16 residues. CDR1 is MNHEY and CDR2 is SVGEGT in the germline V gene.

The chain couples TRBV18 to TRBJ2-2; TRBD1 might be the D (6 bases). The CDR3 runs to 16 residues. CDR1 KGHSH and CDR2 LQKENI come from the germline V gene. V dropped 5 bases and J dropped 6 bases, with 19 bases sitting between them. CDR3 amino acids: CASSEAVTGLAGELFF. CDR3 nucleotide sequence: TGTGCCAGCTCAGAAGCCGTCACAGGGCTGGCCGGGGAGCTGTTTTTT.

In regard to this clone: No conserved phenylalanine or tryptophan is present at the end of the CDR3, so a read error is the likely explanation. The limits of the CDR3 on the DNA are not certain, so only TCRdb's listed CDR3 is given. V usage is TRBV20-1 and J usage is TRBJ1-3. The CDR3 has 11 amino acids, counting both end residues. Germline loops: CDR1 DFQATT, CDR2 SNEGSKA (reference sequence). CDR3 in amino acids: CSYRWRRERKN.

This chain joins TRBV5-1 and TRBJ1-2, with TRBD1 as a possible D gene (6 bases). CDR1 is SGHRS, CDR2 YFSETQ, per germline. The V and J ends lost 0 bases and 3 bases respectively, with 15 bases between them. This CDR3 is 16 amino acids long. The CDR3 coding sequence is TGCGCCAGCAGCTTGGCAGGGACACTTTCTCACTATGGCTACACCTTC. Translation gives CASSLAGTLSHYGYTF.

The V and J genes are TRBV29-1 and TRBJ2-7, with TRBD2 as a possible D gene (6 bases). V lost 4 bases and J 2 bases, leaving 12 bases between the germline ends. The germline gives CDR1 SQVTM, CDR2 ANQGSEA. There are 13 residues in the CDR3. The CDR3 loop reads CSVVPSATYEQYF. The CDR3 bases are TGCAGCGTTGTGCCTAGCGCAACCTACGAGCAGTACTTC.

The V call is TRBV6-5, the J call TRBJ1-5; D is undetermined. Deletions cut 5 bases from V and 2 bases from J, with 7 bases between. This CDR3 has 13 amino acids. Germline V gene data show CDR1 as MNHEY and CDR2 as SVGAGI. The CDR3 is CASSTEGNQPQHF. For the CDR3, the DNA is TGTGCCAGCAGTACTGAGGGCAATCAGCCCCAGCATTTT.

A single count supports this clone. The gene calls are TRBV3-1 (or the pseudogene TRBV3-2) and TRBJ2-7; tentatively, D is TRBD2 (6 bases). CDR3 length: 15 residues. From germline, CDR1 is LGHDT and CDR2 YNNKEL (reference sequence). V was pared by 4 bases and J by 0 bases, with 13 bases between. This CDR3 reads CASSRRGSLSYEQYF. The CDR3 coding sequence is TGTGCCAGCAGCCGGCGGGGCTCACTCTCCTACGAGCAGTACTTC.

This sequence joins TRBV4-1 and TRBJ2-1; 7 nucleotides align to TRBD1. CDR1 MGHRA and CDR2 YSYEKL come from the germline V gene. This CDR3 is built from 14 residues. Trimming cost V 4 bases and J 10 bases; bases outside gene matches: 10. CDR3 DNA sequence: TGCGCCAGCAGCCCGATCGAGGGGGCCGAGGAGCAGTTCTTC. This translates into CASSPIEGAEEQFF.

The gene calls are TRBV19 and TRBJ1-1; the D is unclear. Germline V gene lookup returns CDR1 LNHDA and CDR2 SQIVND (reference sequence). There are 12 residues in the CDR3. V was trimmed by 5 bases and J by 5 bases, leaving 9 bases between them. CDR3 DNA sequence: TGTGCCAGTAGTTATCGGGAAACTGAAGCTTTCTTT. As protein: CASSYRETEAFF.

The chain uses TRBV12-5 and TRBJ1-2, with TRBD1 as a possible D gene (5 bases). V was shortened by 1 base and J by 5 bases, with 17 bases between the two germline ends. The germline CDR1 and CDR2 sequences are LGHNT and FRNRAP. The CDR3 has 16 residues. CDR3 DNA: TGTGCTAGTGGTTTGGACCCGAAAGGGGCGCTTTATGGCTACACCTTC. Residues: CASGLDPKGALYGYTF.

The rearrangement uses TRBV5-1 and TRBJ1-1; D not certain. Trimming pared 6 bases from V and 5 bases from J, leaving 17 bases between. The CDR3 contains 14 residues. From germline, CDR1 is SGHRS and CDR2 YFSETQ. CDR3 in amino acids: CASTFWGEGTEAFF. Written as DNA, the CDR3 is TGCGCCAGCACCTTCTGGGGTGAGGGTACTGAAGCTTTCTTT. Complete variable domain (other parts from reference TRBV5-1 and TRBJ1-1): KAGVTQTPRYLIKTRGQQVTLSCSPISGHRSVSWYQQTPGQGLQFLFEYFSETQRNKGNFPGRFSGRQFSNSRSEMNVSTLELGDSALYLCASTFWGEGTEAFFGQGTRLTVV.

This rearrangement joins TRBV9 to TRBJ2-1; D call uncertain. The CDR3 covers 12 residues. V was pared by 0 bases and J by 7 bases, with 5 bases between. Looked up from germline, CDR1 is SGDLS and CDR2 is YYNGEE. The CDR3 reads CASSVVPNEQFF. CDR3 in DNA: TGTGCCAGCAGCGTAGTCCCGAATGAGCAGTTCTTC.

This clone was detected a few times. The chain joins TRBV30 to TRBJ1-2; D possibly corresponds to TRBD1 (6 bases). The CDR3 has 13 residues. The germline V gene has CDR1 GTSNPN and CDR2 SVGIG (reference sequence). The V and J ends lost 4 bases and 8 bases respectively, with 17 bases between them. The CDR3 bases are TGTGCCTGGACTCCCACAGGGACCTACGGCTACACCTTC. This gives the protein CAWTPTGTYGYTF.

This clone has a single count. The chain combines TRBV7-9 with TRBJ2-1, with D perhaps matching TRBD2 (6 bases). Germline V lookup: CDR1 SEHNR, CDR2 FQNEAQ (reference sequence). The CDR3 covers 15 residues. V lost 1 base to trimming and J lost 3 bases, with 10 bases between them. The CDR3, as DNA: TGTGCCAGCAGCTTAGGTAGCGGAAACTACAATGAGCAGTTCTTC. Protein sequence: CASSLGSGNYNEQFF.

This clone came up a few times. V gene TRBV6-5 combines with J gene TRBJ1-2; no definite D call. Between the trimmed V and J ends, which lost 0 bases and 8 bases, there was a span of 13 bases. CDR1 and CDR2 (germline): MNHEY, SVGAGI. The CDR3 loop spans 14 amino acids. CDR3 bases: TGTGCCAGCAGTTACTCGATGTCGGGTAGCGGCTACACCTTC. This sequence encodes CASSYSMSGSGYTF.

The V call is TRBV5-4, the J call TRBJ2-2; 9 nucleotides agree with TRBD2. The CDR3 loop spans 16 amino acids. Per the germline V gene, CDR1 is SGHNT and CDR2 is YYREEE (reference sequence). V lost 4 bases to trimming and J lost 4 bases; unmatched junction nucleotides: 8. DNA for the CDR3: TGTGCCAGCAGCCGTAGCGGGAGAAGTTTCACCGGGGAGCTGTTTTTT. Translated, it gives CASSRSGRSFTGELFF.